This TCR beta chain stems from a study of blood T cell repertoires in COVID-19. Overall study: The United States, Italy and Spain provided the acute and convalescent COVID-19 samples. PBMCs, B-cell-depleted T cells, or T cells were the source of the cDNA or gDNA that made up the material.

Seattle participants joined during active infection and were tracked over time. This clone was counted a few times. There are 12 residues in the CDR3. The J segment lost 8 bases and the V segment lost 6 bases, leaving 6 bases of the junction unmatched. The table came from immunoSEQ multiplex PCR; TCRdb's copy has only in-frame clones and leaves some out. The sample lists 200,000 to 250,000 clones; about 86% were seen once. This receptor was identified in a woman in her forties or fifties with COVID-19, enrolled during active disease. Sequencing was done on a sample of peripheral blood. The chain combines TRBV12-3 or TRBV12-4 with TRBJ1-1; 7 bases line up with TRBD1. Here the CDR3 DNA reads TGTGCCAGCAGAGAAGGGGGCAGCGAAGCTTTCTTT. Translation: CASREGGSEAFF.